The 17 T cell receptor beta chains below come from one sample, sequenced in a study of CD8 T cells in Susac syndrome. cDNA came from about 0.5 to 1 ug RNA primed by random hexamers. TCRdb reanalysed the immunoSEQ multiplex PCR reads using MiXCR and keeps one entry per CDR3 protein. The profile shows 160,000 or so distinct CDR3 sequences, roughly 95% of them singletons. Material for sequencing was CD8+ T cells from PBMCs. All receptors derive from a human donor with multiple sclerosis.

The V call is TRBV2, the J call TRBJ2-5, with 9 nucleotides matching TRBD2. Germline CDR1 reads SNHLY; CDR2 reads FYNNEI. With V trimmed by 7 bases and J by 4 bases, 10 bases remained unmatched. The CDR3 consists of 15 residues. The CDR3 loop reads CASISARGGGETQYF. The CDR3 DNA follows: TGTGCCAGCATTTCGGCGCGGGGGGGAGGAGAGACCCAGTACTTC.

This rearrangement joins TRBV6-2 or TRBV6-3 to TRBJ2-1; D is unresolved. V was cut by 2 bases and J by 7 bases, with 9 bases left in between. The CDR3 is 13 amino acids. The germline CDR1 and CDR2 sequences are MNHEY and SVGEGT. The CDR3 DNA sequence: TGTGCCAGCAGTTACGGTTGGGGAAATGAGCAGTTCTTC. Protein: CASSYGWGNEQFF.

The CDR3 bases are TGTGCCAGCAGCTTGGACAGGGGGGCCGAGACCCAGTACTTC. Amino acids: CASSLDRGAETQYF. The chain joins TRBV7-6 to TRBJ2-5; 10 nucleotides match TRBD1. The CDR3 sequence is 14 residues long. Trimming removed 3 bases from V and 5 bases from J; junction bases left unmatched: 3. Looked up from germline, CDR1 is SGHVS and CDR2 is FNYEAQ.

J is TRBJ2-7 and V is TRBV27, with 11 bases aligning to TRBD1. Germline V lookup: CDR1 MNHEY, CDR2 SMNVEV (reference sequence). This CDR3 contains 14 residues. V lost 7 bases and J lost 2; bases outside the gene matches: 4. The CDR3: CASTPGQGAYEQYF. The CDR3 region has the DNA TGTGCCAGCACACCGGGACAGGGGGCCTACGAGCAGTACTTC.

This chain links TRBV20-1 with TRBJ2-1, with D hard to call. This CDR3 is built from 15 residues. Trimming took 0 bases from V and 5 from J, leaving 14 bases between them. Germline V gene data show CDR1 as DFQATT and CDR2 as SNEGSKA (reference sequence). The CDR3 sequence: CSARDRLVGHNEQFF. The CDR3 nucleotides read TGCAGTGCTAGAGACAGGCTAGTAGGCCACAATGAGCAGTTCTTC.

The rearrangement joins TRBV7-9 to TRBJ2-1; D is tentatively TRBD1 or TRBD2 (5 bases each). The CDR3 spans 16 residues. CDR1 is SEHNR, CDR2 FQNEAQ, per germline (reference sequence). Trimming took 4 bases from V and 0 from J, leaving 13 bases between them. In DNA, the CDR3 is TGTGCCAGCAGCTCATCGGGGCCGAGCTCCTACAATGAGCAGTTCTTC. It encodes CASSSSGPSSYNEQFF.

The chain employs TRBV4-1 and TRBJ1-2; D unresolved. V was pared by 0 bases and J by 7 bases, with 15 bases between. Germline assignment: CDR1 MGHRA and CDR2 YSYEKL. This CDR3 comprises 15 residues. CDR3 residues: CASSQDLRPHRGYTF. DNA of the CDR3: TGCGCCAGCAGCCAAGATCTCCGTCCCCACCGTGGCTACACCTTC.

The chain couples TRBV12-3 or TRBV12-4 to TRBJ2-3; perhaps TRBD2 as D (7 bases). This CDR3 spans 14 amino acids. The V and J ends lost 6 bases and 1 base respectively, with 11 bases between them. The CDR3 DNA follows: TGTGCCAGCAGCCCCGGGGGGCGCACAGATACGCAGTATTTT. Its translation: CASSPGGRTDTQYF.

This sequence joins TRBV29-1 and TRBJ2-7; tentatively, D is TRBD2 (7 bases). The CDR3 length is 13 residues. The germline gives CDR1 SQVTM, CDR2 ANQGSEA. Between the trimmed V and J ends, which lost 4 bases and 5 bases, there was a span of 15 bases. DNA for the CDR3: TGCAGCGTTGTGGGGGGGGCTATCGACGAGCAGTACTTC. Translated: CSVVGGAIDEQYF.

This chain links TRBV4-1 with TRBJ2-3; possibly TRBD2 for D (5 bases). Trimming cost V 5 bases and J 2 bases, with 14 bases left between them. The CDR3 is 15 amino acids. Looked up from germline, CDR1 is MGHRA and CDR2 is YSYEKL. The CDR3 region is CASSEGTADTDTQYF. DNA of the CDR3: TGCGCCAGCAGCGAGGGCACAGCTGACACAGATACGCAGTATTTT.

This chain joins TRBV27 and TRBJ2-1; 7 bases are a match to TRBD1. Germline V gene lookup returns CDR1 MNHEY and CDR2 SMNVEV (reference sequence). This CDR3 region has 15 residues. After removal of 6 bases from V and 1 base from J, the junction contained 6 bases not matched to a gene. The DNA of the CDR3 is TGTGCCAGCAGCAAGAGACAGGGATCCTACAATGAGCAGTTCTTC. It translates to CASSKRQGSYNEQFF.

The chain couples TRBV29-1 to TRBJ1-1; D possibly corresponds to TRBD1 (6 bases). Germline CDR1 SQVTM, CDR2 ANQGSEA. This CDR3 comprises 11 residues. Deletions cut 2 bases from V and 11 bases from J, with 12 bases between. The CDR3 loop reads CSVERGVGAFF. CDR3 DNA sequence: TGCAGCGTTGAAAGGGGGGTAGGGGCTTTCTTT.

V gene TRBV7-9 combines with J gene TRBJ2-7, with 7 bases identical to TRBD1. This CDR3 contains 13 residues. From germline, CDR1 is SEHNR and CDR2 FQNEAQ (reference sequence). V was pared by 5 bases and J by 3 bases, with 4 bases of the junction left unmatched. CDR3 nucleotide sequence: TGTGCCAGCAGCCGGGACAGAGACTACGAGCAGTACTTC. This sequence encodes CASSRDRDYEQYF.

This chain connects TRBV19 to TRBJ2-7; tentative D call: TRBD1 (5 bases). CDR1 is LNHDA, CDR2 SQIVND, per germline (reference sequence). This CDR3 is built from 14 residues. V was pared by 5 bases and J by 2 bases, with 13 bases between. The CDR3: CASSPGHWAYEQYV. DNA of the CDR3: TGTGCCAGTAGTCCCGGACACTGGGCCTACGAGCAGTACGTC.

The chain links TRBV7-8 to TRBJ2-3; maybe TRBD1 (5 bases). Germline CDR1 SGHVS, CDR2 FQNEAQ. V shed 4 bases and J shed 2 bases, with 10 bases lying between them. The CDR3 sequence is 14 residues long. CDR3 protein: CASSYPTATDTQYF. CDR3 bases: TGTGCCAGCAGCTACCCGACAGCCACAGATACGCAGTATTTT.

CDR3 loop: CSVRWASTEAFF. DNA of the CDR3: TGCAGCGTCCGTTGGGCCAGCACTGAAGCTTTCTTT. The chain links TRBV29-1 to TRBJ1-1, with D hard to call. Germline values: CDR1 SQVTM, CDR2 ANQGSEA. This CDR3 contains 12 residues. Trimming stripped 6 bases from V and 4 bases from J, with 12 bases between.

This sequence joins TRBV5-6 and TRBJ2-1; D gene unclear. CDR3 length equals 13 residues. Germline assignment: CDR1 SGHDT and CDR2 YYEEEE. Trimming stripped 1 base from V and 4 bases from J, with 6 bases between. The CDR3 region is CASSLRRYNEQFF. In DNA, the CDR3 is TGTGCCAGCAGCTTGAGGAGATACAATGAGCAGTTCTTC. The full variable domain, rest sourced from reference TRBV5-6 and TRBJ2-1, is DAGVTQSPTHLIKTRGQQVTLRCSPKSGHDTVSWYQQALGQGPQFIFQYYEEEERQRGNFPDRFSGHQFPNYSSELNVNALLLGDSALYLCASSLRRYNEQFFGPGTRLTVL.